The source of this TCR beta chain is a study of T-cell memory formation after mild COVID-19. The CDR3 contains 16 residues. Germline-derived CDR1 and CDR2 are MGHDK and SYGVNS. V trimming: 4 bases; J trimming: 8 bases; junction bases outside the gene matches: 11. General study findings and limits: Some SARS-CoV-2-responding clones were already detected in memory before infection. Shrinking CD4+ clones resided mostly in CM and EM, and CD8+ ones in EMRA. Among clones peaking at day 37 in the second wave, SARS-CoV-2 specificity remained unconfirmed.

From the 5' RACE reads, TCRdb called clonotypes with MiXCR, one entry per CDR3 protein. The sample lists fewer than 450,000 distinct CDR3 sequences, around 20% occurring once. As to this clonotype: Antigen specificity is unknown.

Sequencing was done on a sample of PBMCs or a T cell subset sorted from them (not recorded which). The V gene is TRBV25-1, the J gene TRBJ1-2; 12 nucleotides line up with TRBD1. The TCR originated in an adult woman who had mild COVID-19 (a few samples of this study predate the infection). Cell type and time point are not known. The CDR3 DNA reads as TGTGCCAGCAGTGGGTCCCCGGGACAGGGGGCTGGCGGCTACACCTTC. It translates to CASSGSPGQGAGGYTF.